This TCR beta chain stems from a study of T cells in Graves' hyperthyroidism and ophthalmopathy. Study-level results: Among thyroid clonotypes expanded above 0.001, most also appeared in blood.

The source material, RNA transcripts, was used to amplify TCR beta CDR3 regions. First-round RT-PCR with HTBI primers amplified the TCR CDR3 region. Each CDR3 protein is one row after TCRdb ran MiXCR on the multiplex PCR reads. The sample includes a few hundred thousand distinct CDR3 sequences, around 25% of them seen just once. Patients were aged 18 to 65, had disease duration under 2 months, and had newly diagnosed hyperthyroidism. Thyroid ultrasound, orbital computed tomography, clinical symptoms, and serum thyroxine and TRAb underpinned diagnoses. Only a few counts were recorded for this clonotype. What it binds is unknown. The source is a man aged 45-60 years with Graves' hyperthyroidism. The sequenced sample was blood.

The CDR3 sequence: CASSTGTGGVEQYF. In DNA form, the CDR3 reads TGTGCCAGCAGTACCGGGACAGGGGGCGTCGAGCAGTACTTC. The rearrangement joins TRBV7-3 to TRBJ2-7; 12 bases fit TRBD1. CDR1 SGHTA and CDR2 FQGTGA come from the germline V gene. V shed 6 bases, J shed 6 bases, and the junction held 6 bases outside the gene matches. This CDR3 contains 14 residues. Complete variable domain (other parts from reference TRBV7-3 and TRBJ2-7): GAGVSQTPSNKVTEKGKYVELRCDPISGHTALYWYRQSLGQGPEFLIYFQGTGAADDSGLPNDRFFAVRPEGSVSTLKIQRTERGDSAVYLCASSTGTGGVEQYFGPGTRLTVT.